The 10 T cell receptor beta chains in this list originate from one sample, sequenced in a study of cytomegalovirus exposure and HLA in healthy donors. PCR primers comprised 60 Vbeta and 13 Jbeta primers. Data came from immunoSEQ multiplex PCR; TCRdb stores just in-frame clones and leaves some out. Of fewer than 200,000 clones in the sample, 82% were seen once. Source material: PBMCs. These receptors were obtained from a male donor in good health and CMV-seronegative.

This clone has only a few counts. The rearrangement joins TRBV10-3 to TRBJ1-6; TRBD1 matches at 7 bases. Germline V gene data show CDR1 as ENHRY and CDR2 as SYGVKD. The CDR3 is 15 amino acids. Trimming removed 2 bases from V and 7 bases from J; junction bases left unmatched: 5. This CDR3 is CAISEQTGVNSPLHF. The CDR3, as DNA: TGTGCCATCAGTGAGCAAACAGGGGTAAATTCACCCCTCCACTTT.

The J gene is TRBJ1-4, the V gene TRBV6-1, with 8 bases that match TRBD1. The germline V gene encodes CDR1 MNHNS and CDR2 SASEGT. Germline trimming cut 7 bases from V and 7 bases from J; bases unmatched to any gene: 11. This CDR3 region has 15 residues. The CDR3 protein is CASTEPGQGTEKLFF. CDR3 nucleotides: TGTGCCAGCACCGAACCTGGACAGGGTACTGAAAAACTGTTTTTT.

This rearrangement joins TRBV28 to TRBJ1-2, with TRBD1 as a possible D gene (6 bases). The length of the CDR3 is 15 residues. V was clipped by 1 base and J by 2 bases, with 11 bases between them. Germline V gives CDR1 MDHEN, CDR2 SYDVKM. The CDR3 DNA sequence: TGTGCCAGCAGTTTATCGCAGAGGGGGAACTATGGCTACACCTTC. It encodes CASSLSQRGNYGYTF.

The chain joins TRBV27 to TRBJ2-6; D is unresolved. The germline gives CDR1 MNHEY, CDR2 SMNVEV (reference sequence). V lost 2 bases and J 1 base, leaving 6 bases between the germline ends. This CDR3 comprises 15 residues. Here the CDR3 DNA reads TGTGCCAGCAGTTTACTCCTATCTGGGGCCAACGTCCTGACTTTC. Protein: CASSLLLSGANVLTF.

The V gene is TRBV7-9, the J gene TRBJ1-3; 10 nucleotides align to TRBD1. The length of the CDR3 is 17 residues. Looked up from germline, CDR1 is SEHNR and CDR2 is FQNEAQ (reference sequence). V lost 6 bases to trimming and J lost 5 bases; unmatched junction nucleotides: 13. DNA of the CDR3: TGTGCCAGCAGTTCGACCGGGACAGGGGATTATCGAAACACCATATATTTT. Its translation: CASSSTGTGDYRNTIYF.

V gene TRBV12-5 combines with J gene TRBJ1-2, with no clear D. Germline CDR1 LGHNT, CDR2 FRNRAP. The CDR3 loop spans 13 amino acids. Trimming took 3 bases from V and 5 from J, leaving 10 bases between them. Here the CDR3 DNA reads TGTGCTAGTGGTTTATCGGGTTCTTATGGCTACACCTTC. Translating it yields CASGLSGSYGYTF.

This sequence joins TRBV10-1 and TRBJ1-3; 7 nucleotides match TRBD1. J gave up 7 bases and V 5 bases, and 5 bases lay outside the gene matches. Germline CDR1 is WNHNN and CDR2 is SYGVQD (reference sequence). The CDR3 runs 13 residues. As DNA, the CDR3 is TGCGCCAGCAGTCGGGGACAGATGAACACCATATATTTT. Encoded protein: CASSRGQMNTIYF.

The CDR3 protein is CASSPLGGSKNIQYF. The CDR3 nucleotides are TGTGCCAGCAGCCCTCTTGGGGGCTCAAAAAACATTCAGTACTTC. The chain employs TRBV2 and TRBJ2-4, with D possibly TRBD1 on 6 matching bases. V was pared by 6 bases and J by 4 bases, with 16 bases between. Germline loops: CDR1 SNHLY, CDR2 FYNNEI. This CDR3 is 15 amino acids long. Based on the CDR3 plus reference TRBV2 and TRBJ2-4, the full variable domain is EPEVTQTPSHQVTQMGQEVILRCVPISNHLYFYWYRQILGQKVEFLVSFYNNEISEKSEIFDDQFSVERPDGSNFTLKIRSTKLEDSAMYFCASSPLGGSKNIQYFGAGTRLSVL.

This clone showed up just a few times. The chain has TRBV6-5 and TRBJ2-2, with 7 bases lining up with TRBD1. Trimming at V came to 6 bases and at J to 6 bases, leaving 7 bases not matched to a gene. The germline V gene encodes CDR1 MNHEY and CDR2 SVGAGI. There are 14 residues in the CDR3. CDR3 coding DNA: TGTGCCAGCAGCCCGACAGGGTACCCCGGGGAGCTGTTTTTT. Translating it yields CASSPTGYPGELFF.

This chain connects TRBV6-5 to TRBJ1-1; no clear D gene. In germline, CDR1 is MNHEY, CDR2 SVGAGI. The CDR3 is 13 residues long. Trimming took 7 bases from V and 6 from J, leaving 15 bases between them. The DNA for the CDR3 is TGTGCCAGCATCCCCGCCCGGGGAGCTGAAGCTTTCTTT. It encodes CASIPARGAEAFF.